This T cell receptor (beta chain) comes out of a study of T cell responses to AZD1222 COVID-19 vaccine. This clone was detected only once. No antigen is known for it. CDR1 is MNHEY and CDR2 is SMNVEV in the germline V gene (reference sequence). V shed 6 bases and J shed 1 base, with 10 bases lying between them. The length of the CDR3 is 14 residues. Study results and caveats: All repertoire sampling was performed exclusively after the peak T cell response. The donors showed a predominance of white British ancestry and of females, with possible underestimation of clonal diversity. A reported finding is that nearly half of spike-specific TCRs target unmutated variant regions. At 160-218 and 743-854, vaccine-associated CD4 TCRs were dominant, and they spanned spike.

Assay used: immunoSEQ multiplex PCR; TCRdb lists only in-frame clones, some missing. The sample has some 140,000 clones, 90% to 95% seen once. Material: peripheral blood, obtained on day 0 of AZD1222 vaccination. The chain combines TRBV27 with TRBJ2-1; D gene uncertain. This TCR derives from an adult in good health. The CDR3 coding sequence is TGTGCCAGCAGACAAGGGAATTCCTACAATGAGCAGTTCTTC. Its protein product is CASRQGNSYNEQFF.